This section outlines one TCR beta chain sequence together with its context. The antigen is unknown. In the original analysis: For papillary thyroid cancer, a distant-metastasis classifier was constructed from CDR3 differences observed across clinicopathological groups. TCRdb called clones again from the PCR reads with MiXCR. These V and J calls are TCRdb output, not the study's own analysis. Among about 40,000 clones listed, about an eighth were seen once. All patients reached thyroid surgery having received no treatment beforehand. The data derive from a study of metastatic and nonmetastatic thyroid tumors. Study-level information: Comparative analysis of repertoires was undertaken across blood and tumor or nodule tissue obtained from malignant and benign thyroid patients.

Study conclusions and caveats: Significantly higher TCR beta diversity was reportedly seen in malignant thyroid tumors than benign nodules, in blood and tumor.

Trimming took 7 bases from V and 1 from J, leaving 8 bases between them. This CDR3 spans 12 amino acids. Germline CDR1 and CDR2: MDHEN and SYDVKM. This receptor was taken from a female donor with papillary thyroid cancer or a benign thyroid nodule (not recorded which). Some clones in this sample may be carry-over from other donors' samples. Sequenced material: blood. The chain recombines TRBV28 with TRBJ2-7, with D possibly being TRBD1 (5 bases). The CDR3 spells CASTYRSYEQYF. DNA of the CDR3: TGTGCCAGCACCTACAGGTCCTACGAGCAGTACTTC.